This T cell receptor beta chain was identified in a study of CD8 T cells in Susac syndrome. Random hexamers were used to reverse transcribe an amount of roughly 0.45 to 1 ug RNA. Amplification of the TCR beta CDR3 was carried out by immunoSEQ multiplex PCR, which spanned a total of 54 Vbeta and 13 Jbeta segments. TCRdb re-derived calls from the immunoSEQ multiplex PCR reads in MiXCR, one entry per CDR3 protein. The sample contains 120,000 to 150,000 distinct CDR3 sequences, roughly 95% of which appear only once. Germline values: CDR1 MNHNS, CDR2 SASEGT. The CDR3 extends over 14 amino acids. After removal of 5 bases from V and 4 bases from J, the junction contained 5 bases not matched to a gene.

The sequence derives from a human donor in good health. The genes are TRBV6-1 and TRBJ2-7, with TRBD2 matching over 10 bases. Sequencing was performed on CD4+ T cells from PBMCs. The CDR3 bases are TGTGCCAGCAGTACACTAGCGGGGCCATACGAGCAGTACTTC. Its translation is CASSTLAGPYEQYF.